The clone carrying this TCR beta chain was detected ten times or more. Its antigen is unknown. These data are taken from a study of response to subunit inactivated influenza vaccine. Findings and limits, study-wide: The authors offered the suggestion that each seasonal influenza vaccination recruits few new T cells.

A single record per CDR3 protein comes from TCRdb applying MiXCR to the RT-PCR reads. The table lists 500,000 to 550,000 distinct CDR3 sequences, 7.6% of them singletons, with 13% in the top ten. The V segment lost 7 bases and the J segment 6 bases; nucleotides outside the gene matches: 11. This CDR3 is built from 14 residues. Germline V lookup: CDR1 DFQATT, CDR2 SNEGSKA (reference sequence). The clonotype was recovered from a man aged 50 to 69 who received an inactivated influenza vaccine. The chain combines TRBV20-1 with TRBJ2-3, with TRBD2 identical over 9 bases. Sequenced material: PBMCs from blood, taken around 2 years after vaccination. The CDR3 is CSVTERREGDTQYF. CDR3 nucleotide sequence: TGCAGTGTCACAGAGCGGCGGGAGGGGGATACGCAGTATTTT.